This entry describes one TCR beta chain. No antigen is known for it. Base qualities were left out, and no much larger clone turns up one base away. The cohort was made up of several hundred healthy bone marrow donors. All cohort members were sampled while nominally healthy, although unrecorded immune exposures were likely present. The donor was CMV seropositive and was included in the group of about 290 seropositive cohort members. A peripheral blood sample was provided by each donor, and peripheral blood mononuclear cells were used for TCR beta sequencing. Genomic DNA was extracted from the blood cell samples with the Qiagen DNeasy Blood Extraction Kit. V trim: 3 bases; J trim: 2 bases; unmatched bases: 6. The CDR3 numbers 15 residues from cysteine through phenylalanine. The retained sequence is limited to the CDR3, 45 bases, with the frame set at the first base. CDR1 and CDR2 are drawn from the germline V gene: SGHDT, YYEEEE.

This sample was taken from a study of cytomegalovirus exposure and HLA in healthy donors (dated by TCRdb to 2016 to 2017). Regarding the complete study: According to an earlier analysis of around 600 of the donors, about 179 million T cells yielded some 110 million unique TCR beta sequences and about 300 Gb of sequence data. A later genetic analysis took genome-wide SNP genotypes for about three fifths of the roughly 670 donors and used that subset as a discovery cohort. The study profiled the T cell repertoires of more than 500 subjects by immunosequencing and related them to cytomegalovirus serostatus. Across around 400 genotyped donors of the cohort, an average of roughly 250,000 unique TCR beta nucleotide sequences per donor were sequenced, and roughly 20% of those sequences were non-productive. To predict cytomegalovirus infection status, the study brought together high-throughput TCR immunosequencing, statistical association of individual TCRs with disease status, and machine learning. Four to six DR-DQ haplotypes were handled as single units for association and clustering, since linkage in the cohort was strong. An earlier analysis of more than 450 of the donors used high-throughput TCR beta sequencing to judge whether each TCR beta V gene segment behaved as functional or pseudogenic. Donor age, sex, ethnicity and CMV serostatus were compiled alongside the repertoire data. The study aimed to test whether signatures of past pathogen exposure could be identified by cataloging public T cell receptors. Every repertoire in the discovery cohort had been generated on one and the same sequencing platform. The number of donors typed differed by locus, with roughly 629-640 for A, B, C, DRB1 and DQB1, 522 for DQA1, 600 to 610 for DPA1, and around 460 for DPB1. An early release that covered roughly 600 HLA-typed donors contained 300 to 350 gigabases of sequencing data and some 87 million unique TCR sequences. The genetic ancestry cluster associated with self-reported Caucasian donors included around four fifths of the 300 to 400 genotyped donors. In a later analysis, previously published TCR beta repertoires from 500 to 750 donors were re-analyzed and high-resolution HLA genotyping was added so that TCR occurrence patterns could be studied. Both class I and class II loci were covered by HLA typing, at four-digit resolution. Rather than drawing on any new phenotypic data, the later analysis identified candidate immune exposures from TCR beta sequences and the way those sequences occurred across donors. In addition to the first cohort of about 650 subjects, a separate validation cohort of approximately 110 different subjects was used.

The library came from the immunoSEQ multiplex PCR assay. The multiplex PCR relied on a mix of 60 forward primers for TCR Vbeta segments and 13 reverse primers for TCR Jbeta segments. The CDR3 region of rearranged TCR beta genes was amplified from genomic DNA by a multiplex PCR assay. The Illumina HiSeq System was used to sequence the amplified TCR beta libraries as 87-base-pair reads. In the authors' own workflow: In a later analysis, about 80 million unique TCR beta chains were counted across the 500 to 700 repertoires, and roughly 11 million of these chains were shared by at least two donors. To remove PCR and sequencing errors, raw reads were error-corrected and collapsed into unique sequences using a nearest-neighbor algorithm that merged closely related sequences. CDR3 sequences were aligned to IMGT reference sequences to assign V, D and J gene segments. For a sequence to be retained, at least a six-nucleotide match to both a V gene segment and a J gene segment was required. Rearrangements were classified as productive when the CDR3 lacked stop codons and remained in frame with V and J, and all other rearrangements were classified as non-productive. Following IMGT convention, CDR3 was defined as the stretch from the second conserved V-encoded cysteine up to the conserved J-encoded phenylalanine. The earlier analysis of about 570 of the donors excluded any sequence lacking an unambiguous match to a single V gene segment. An earlier analysis of 500 to 600 of the donors classified V segments as functional when productive rearrangements were above 56.7% and as segregating when the standard deviation between donors was above 5%. A statistical classification framework was built to diagnose cytomegalovirus status from the catalog of TCR beta chain sequences. V and J gene assignment, in a later analysis, came from comparing TCR nucleotide sequences with IMGT/GENE-DB human TR gene sequences. Using the TCRdist pipeline, a later analysis assigned CDR3 sequences along with most-parsimonious VDJ recombination scenarios. In a later analysis, each TCR beta chain was defined by its CDR3 amino acid sequence together with its V-gene family, and reads lacking a unique V-gene family were excluded. A later analysis removed 550 to 700 highly shared, low-generation-probability nucleotide sequences to deal with suspected cross-contamination and a sequencing artifact. In a later analysis, a clonal expansion index was calculated for each public chain from normalized within-repertoire ranks of inferred template counts. In a later analysis, generation probabilities were computed with a VDJ recombination model fitted to out-of-frame rearrangements, and the resulting probabilities were checked against IGoR. Hypergeometric tests were used in a later analysis to score TCR-TCR, TCR-HLA and TCR-CMV co-occurrence, with a repertoire-size bias correction applied to the TCR pairs. In a later analysis, false discovery rates were estimated by permuting HLA or CMV assignments 20 times. A later analysis grouped co-occurring TCRs with DBSCAN, adding TCRdist sequence similarity when clustering within HLA-allele-positive subsets. Co-occurrence clustering excluded repertoires with fewer than 30,000 or more than 120,000 public chains, plus five with anomalous nucleotide sharing. Entries here come from immuneACCESS through TCRdb and include only in-frame sequences with V and J called. Some clones fail to appear in such tables; in the studies checked, an unresolved V gene covers under half of the shortfall, and the cause of the remainder is unknown. The V and J calls and the clone size are those of that table, but D and trimming were determined from the DNA. Within this sample are nearly 110,000 clones, with over 80% of them counted one time only. The ten largest clones capture less than 3.5% of the sample.

The investigation overall reported the following: Some 16 rarely observed V segments, including chromosome 9 orphons, were excluded from the earlier analysis of approximately 500 of the donors because counts were too low. In an earlier analysis of some 640 of the donors, most TCR beta V segments were observed in productive rearrangements about 87% or about 30% of the time, broadly matching IMGT annotations. In a later analysis, about 16,000 TCR beta sequences were associated with specific HLA alleles at a false discovery rate of 0.05. In a later analysis, HLA-associated TCR beta chains showed more clonal expansion and lower generation probabilities than non-associated chains that were equally common. In a later analysis, TCR association rates were found to vary across HLA loci, with the most associated TCRs seen for DRB1 alleles and the fewest for HLA-C alleles. In both the original and validation cohorts, the classifier was reported to diagnose cytomegalovirus status with high specificity and sensitivity. According to the authors, the approach could potentially be generalized to other disease states and immunological phenotypes. When HLA alleles, especially DR and DQ, strongly co-occurred, TCR associations were difficult to assign to individual alleles. Linkage disequilibrium might explain the correlated functional status among segregating V segments, but an unknown experimental factor could not be ruled out. Three of the identified cytomegalovirus-associated TCR beta chains were confirmed in vitro to be specific for cytomegalovirus antigens. According to a later genetic analysis, donors in an Asian-associated ancestry cluster had fewer N-insertions in productive TCRs than the approximately 670-donor mean. According to a later analysis, most CMV-associated TCR beta chains appeared to be HLA-restricted, and the HLA associations seemed to be driven largely by CMV exposure. Several of the top co-occurrence clusters appeared to be linked to parvovirus B19, influenza, CMV and Epstein-Barr virus, according to a later analysis. Across donors, most TCR sequences were observed very rarely, whereas some public TCRs were present in many individuals. Because HLA typing was unavailable for some donors at each locus, only the typed subset was used in association tests. In a later genetic analysis, a missense DCLRE1C variant was associated with V-gene and J-gene trimming of TCR beta chains, and the association was replicated in an independent cohort. This cohort had only TCR beta chains sequenced, and the lack of alpha or paired-chain data limited which features could be detected. The sequencing pipeline was judged likely to have produced a cluster of highly shared sequence variants as a technical artifact. Sequencing depth was assumed to be roughly uniform across donors in the presence/absence analyses, though that assumption may not hold. For the cohort, immune exposure information was limited to CMV serostatus. A further reported finding was that TCR beta sequences accurately predicted the HLA-A and HLA-B alleles for most subjects in the first cohort. The study listed approximately 160 TCR beta chains as associated with cytomegalovirus. The 87-base-pair reads could not distinguish some IMGT-functional V segments, including TRBV6-2 and TRBV6-3, so those segments were excluded.

This clonotype was obtained from a man in his thirties or forties in good health and CMV-seropositive. The specimen was PBMCs. The sequence links TRBV5-6 to TRBJ2-3, with TRBD2 matching 7 junction bases. The nucleotide sequence is given as TGTGCCAGCAGCTCCGCCGGGAGGATCACAGATACGCAGTATTTT. It translates to CASSSAGRITDTQYF.